These 32 T cell receptor beta chains were sequenced from one sample in a study of blood T cell repertoires in COVID-19. Only in-frame clones appear in the TCRdb table, and some are missing; sequencing was by immunoSEQ multiplex PCR. The sample carries about 23,000 clones, approximately 92% recorded once. Sequenced: peripheral blood. The receptor source for this set is a human donor in a cohort sampled during active COVID-19.

The chain recombines TRBV29-1 with TRBJ2-3; D possibly corresponds to TRBD1 (5 bases). Germline V gives CDR1 SQVTM, CDR2 ANQGSEA. The CDR3 sequence is 15 residues long. The V and J ends lost 7 bases and 0 bases respectively, with 17 bases between them. This chain's CDR3 is CSGDSRFTSTDTQYF. The CDR3 DNA is TGCAGCGGCGACAGCCGCTTTACTAGCACAGATACGCAGTATTTT.

This clone was counted between two and nine times. This chain links TRBV10-3 with TRBJ2-3; the D gene is possibly TRBD2 (5 bases). Per germline, CDR1 ENHRY and CDR2 SYGVKD. This CDR3 has 14 amino acids. The V and J ends lost 6 bases and 6 bases respectively, with 16 bases between them. CDR3: CAISPGLLGDTQYF. CDR3 DNA sequence: TGTGCCATCAGCCCCGGACTTCTTGGGGATACGCAGTATTTT.

The table lists this clone with a few counts. The V call is TRBV6-1, the J call TRBJ1-2; perhaps TRBD1 as D (6 bases). CDR1 is MNHNS, CDR2 SASEGT, per germline. The V end lost 2 bases, the J end lost 4 bases, and 17 bases lay between the germline ends. The CDR3 consists of 16 residues. DNA for the CDR3: TGTGCCAGCAGTGAAATGGTCAGGGGAAGCCTCTATGGCTACACCTTC. This codes for CASSEMVRGSLYGYTF.

This chain uses TRBV11-2 with TRBJ1-6; D is unclear. Germline V lookup: CDR1 SGHAT, CDR2 FQNNGV. The CDR3 consists of 16 residues. V was cut by 1 base and J by 5 bases, with 12 bases left in between. The CDR3, as DNA: TGTGCCAGCAGCTTAGGGTCCCGGCGGGATAATTCACCCCTCCACTTT. Amino acids: CASSLGSRRDNSPLHF.

V is TRBV6-5 and J is TRBJ1-1, with 9 bases fitting TRBD1. This CDR3 contains 16 residues. CDR1 and CDR2 (germline): MNHEY, SVGAGI. The V gene end was trimmed by 0 bases and the J gene end by 6 bases; junction bases not matched to a gene: 8. CDR3 nucleotides: TGTGCCAGCAGTTACTCTATTGACAGGGGGATCGCTGAAGCTTTCTTT. Amino acids: CASSYSIDRGIAEAFF.

The CDR3 DNA is TGTGCCAGCAGCTTAGCTGGACTTACGAACACTGAAGCTTTCTTT. Protein sequence: CASSLAGLTNTEAFF. This chain links TRBV11-2 with TRBJ1-1; D is unresolved. Per germline, CDR1 SGHAT and CDR2 FQNNGV. The CDR3 sequence is 15 residues long. The V end lost 1 base, the J end lost 1 base, and 10 bases lay between the germline ends.

This clone was detected once. In nucleotides, the CDR3 is TGTGCCAGCAGTGATTCCTCCCTGGCAGATGGCTACACCTTC. Translating gives CASSDSSLADGYTF. The V call is TRBV6-1, the J call TRBJ1-2; D gene unclear. CDR1 is MNHNS and CDR2 is SASEGT in the germline V gene. Between the trimmed V and J ends, which lost 3 bases and 6 bases, there was a span of 14 bases. The CDR3 has 14 amino acids.

The chain carries TRBV5-1 and TRBJ2-7; 9 positions match TRBD1. Germline CDR1 reads SGHRS; CDR2 reads YFSETQ. Trimming removed 5 bases from V and 7 bases from J; junction bases left unmatched: 13. The length of the CDR3 is 15 residues. DNA for the CDR3: TGCGCCAGCAGACCTTCGGGACAGGGACTCGGTGAGCAGTACTTC. Its protein product is CASRPSGQGLGEQYF.

This chain connects TRBV4-2 to TRBJ1-1, with TRBD1 identical over 7 bases. Germline V CDR1 and CDR2: LGHNA, YNFKEQ. With 3 bases clipped from V and 7 bases from J, the junction kept 5 bases outside the gene matches. This CDR3 contains 13 residues. The CDR3 is CASSQTGLGEAFF. CDR3 nucleotides: TGTGCCAGCAGCCAGACAGGGTTGGGTGAAGCTTTCTTT.

This clone occurred a few times. J is TRBJ1-1 and V is TRBV5-8, with D unresolved. The CDR3 covers 15 residues. V gave up 0 bases and J gave up 2 bases, with 11 bases separating them. CDR1 is SGHTS and CDR2 is YDEGEE in the germline V gene. The DNA for the CDR3 is TGTGCCAGCAGCTTGGGGCTGGGAGTTAACACTGAAGCTTTCTTT. Residues: CASSLGLGVNTEAFF.

The rearrangement joins TRBV18 to TRBJ2-7; 9 nucleotides match TRBD2. This CDR3 comprises 16 residues. V lost 0 bases to trimming and J lost 4 bases; unmatched junction nucleotides: 7. CDR1 and CDR2 from the germline V gene are KGHSH and LQKENI. The CDR3 DNA is TGTGCCAGCTCACCACCCTTCGGACTAGCGAGATACGAGCAGTACTTC. This sequence encodes CASSPPFGLARYEQYF.

The chain couples TRBV9 to TRBJ2-5; the match to TRBD2 covers 8 bases. This CDR3 comprises 15 residues. V was clipped by 1 base and J by 3 bases; unmatched bases: 5. CDR1 is SGDLS and CDR2 is YYNGEE in the germline V gene. Written as DNA, the CDR3 is TGTGCCAGCAGCGTATCCGGGACTAGTGAAGAGACCCAGTACTTC. It encodes CASSVSGTSEETQYF.

By sample share, this clone is medium-sized. The CDR3 nucleotides are TGTGCCAGCAGCCCCGGACAGGGCGAGGAAAAACTGTTTTTT. Encoded protein: CASSPGQGEEKLFF. The rearrangement uses TRBV7-3 and TRBJ1-4, with TRBD1 matching over 8 bases. J gave up 8 bases and V 5 bases, and 7 bases lay outside the gene matches. CDR3 length: 14 amino acids. Germline V gene lookup returns CDR1 SGHTA and CDR2 FQGTGA.

This chain uses TRBV3-1 (or the pseudogene TRBV3-2) with TRBJ2-7; 9 bases match TRBD2. The CDR3 is made up of 14 amino acids. Germline CDR1 LGHDT, CDR2 YNNKEL (reference sequence). Trimming removed 2 bases from V and 4 bases from J; junction bases left unmatched: 3. As DNA, the CDR3 is TGTGCCAGCAGCCAACTAGCGGGGATGTACGAGCAGTACTTC. Protein product: CASSQLAGMYEQYF.

This chain uses TRBV6-5 with TRBJ1-4; maybe TRBD1 (5 bases). Germline lookup yields CDR1 MNHEY and CDR2 SVGAGI. V lost 10 bases to trimming and J lost 7 bases, with 7 bases between them. The CDR3 totals 10 residues. CDR3 protein: CATGGEKLFF. CDR3 in DNA: TGTGCCACCGGGGGTGAAAAACTGTTTTTT.

This sequence joins TRBV19 and TRBJ1-4, with D maybe TRBD1 (6 bases). Looked up from germline, CDR1 is LNHDA and CDR2 is SQIVND (reference sequence). The CDR3 loop spans 14 amino acids. The V gene lost 4 bases and the J gene lost 7 bases, with 13 bases spanning the gap. The CDR3, as DNA: TGTGCCAGTAGTAAACAGGGTCGGAGTGAAAAACTGTTTTTT. Protein product: CASSKQGRSEKLFF.

The rearrangement uses TRBV7-2 and TRBJ1-2; 11 nucleotides agree with TRBD1. CDR3 size: 16 residues. From germline, CDR1 is SGHTA and CDR2 FQGNSA. V dropped 5 bases and J dropped 6; count of bases not matched to a gene: 11. The CDR3 region is CASSLMRTGGLDGYTF. CDR3 coding DNA: TGTGCCAGCAGCCTTATGAGGACAGGGGGCTTGGATGGCTACACCTTC.

This chain joins TRBV6-5 and TRBJ1-2, with 8 bases matching TRBD1. The CDR3 is made up of 15 amino acids. After removal of 7 bases from V and 0 bases from J, the junction contained 7 bases not matched to a gene. The germline CDR1 and CDR2 sequences are MNHEY and SVGAGI. This chain's CDR3 is CASKDPGQANYGYTF. In DNA, the CDR3 is TGTGCCAGCAAAGATCCGGGACAGGCTAACTATGGCTACACCTTC.

The chain uses TRBV27 and TRBJ2-6, with D hard to call. The CDR3 contains 16 residues. Germline loops: CDR1 MNHEY, CDR2 SMNVEV (reference sequence). V lost 5 bases and J lost 0, with 11 bases in between. CDR3 bases: TGTGCCAGCAGTCCGGCCAGACACTCTGGGGCCAACGTCCTGACTTTC. Translated: CASSPARHSGANVLTF.

This rearrangement joins TRBV5-1 to TRBJ2-3; 7 nucleotides agree with TRBD1. CDR1 and CDR2 (germline): SGHRS, YFSETQ. The junction had 3 bases not matched to a gene; V was cut back by 3 bases and J by 2 bases. This CDR3 region has 14 residues. The CDR3 region has the DNA TGCGCCAGCAGCTCGGGACAGCTCACAGATACGCAGTATTTT. Translated, it gives CASSSGQLTDTQYF.

V is TRBV10-1 and J is TRBJ2-3; D call uncertain. CDR3 length: 13 residues. From germline, CDR1 is WNHNN and CDR2 SYGVQD (reference sequence). Trimming left V 7 bases short and J 3 bases short, with 11 bases between. In DNA, the CDR3 is TGCGCCAGCAACCCTCGGGTGACAGATACGCAGTATTTT. Translation gives CASNPRVTDTQYF.

This chain uses TRBV11-1 with TRBJ2-2, with no clear D. In germline, CDR1 is SGHAT, CDR2 FQDESV (reference sequence). V was shortened by 7 bases and J by 6 bases, with 12 bases between the two germline ends. The CDR3 has 13 amino acids. Here the CDR3 DNA reads TGTGCCAGCACCGTTGCGGTTGCCGGGGAGCTGTTTTTT. It encodes CASTVAVAGELFF.

This chain uses TRBV19 with TRBJ2-3; D possibly corresponds to TRBD2 (6 bases). The CDR3 has 14 amino acids. V shed 4 bases and J shed 1 base, with 9 bases lying between them. Germline V gene sequence: CDR1 LNHDA, CDR2 SQIVND (reference sequence). The CDR3 loop reads CASSRWGGTDTQYF. The DNA of the CDR3 is TGTGCCAGTAGTAGATGGGGGGGCACAGATACGCAGTATTTT.

The chain recombines TRBV12-3 or TRBV12-4 with TRBJ2-5; the D is unclear. Trimming removed 6 bases at V and 1 base at J, with 3 bases between. This CDR3 is 11 amino acids long. This chain's CDR3 is CASSFQETQYF. In DNA, the CDR3 is TGTGCCAGCAGCTTCCAAGAGACCCAGTACTTC.

The chain combines TRBV6-5 with TRBJ1-2; possible D gene TRBD1, 5 bases. The germline V and J ends were trimmed by 0 bases and 7 bases, with 15 bases remaining between them. The germline gives CDR1 MNHEY, CDR2 SVGAGI. The CDR3 runs to 15 residues. The CDR3, as DNA: TGTGCCAGCAGTTACTCGAATGGGGCCACGGGTGGCTACACCTTC. Translated: CASSYSNGATGGYTF.

The genes are TRBV5-1 and TRBJ1-6, with 7 positions matching TRBD1. Trimming removed 4 bases from V and 7 bases from J; junction bases left unmatched: 5. The CDR3 contains 14 residues. In germline, CDR1 is SGHRS, CDR2 YFSETQ. The CDR3 nucleotides are TGCGCCAGCAGCGAACAACAGGGGAATTCACCCCTCCACTTT. It specifies CASSEQQGNSPLHF.

V is TRBV5-4 and J is TRBJ1-2; 10 nucleotides match TRBD1. The CDR3 contains 17 residues. Germline V gene sequence: CDR1 SGHNT, CDR2 YYREEE (reference sequence). J lost 0 bases, V lost 1 base, and 6 bases had no gene match. The CDR3 nucleotides are TGTGCCAGCAGCTTGAGGACAGGGACAGGGGCTAACTATGGCTACACCTTC. Its protein product is CASSLRTGTGANYGYTF.

CDR3 DNA sequence: TGTGCCAGCAGCGTGGACAGGGCCGGCGGGGAGCTGTTTTTT. Protein: CASSVDRAGGELFF. The genes are TRBV6-5 and TRBJ2-2; 8 nucleotides match TRBD1. Germline V gene sequence: CDR1 MNHEY, CDR2 SVGAGI. The CDR3 consists of 14 residues. The trim removed 6 bases at V and 7 bases at J, leaving 7 bases unmatched.

The J gene is TRBJ2-5, the V gene TRBV5-1, with D perhaps matching TRBD1 (5 bases). The V and J ends lost 1 base and 5 bases respectively, with 12 bases between them. The CDR3 spans 14 residues. Germline lookup yields CDR1 SGHRS and CDR2 YFSETQ. The DNA of the CDR3 is TGCGCCAGCAGCTTGAGTAGGGGTTCGGAGACCCAGTACTTC. It encodes CASSLSRGSETQYF.

The chain links TRBV27 to TRBJ2-4; a weak D match, TRBD2 (6 bases). The V end was cut by 5 bases, the J end by 0 bases, with 17 bases between. The germline gives CDR1 MNHEY, CDR2 SMNVEV (reference sequence). The CDR3 consists of 17 residues. For the CDR3, the DNA is TGTGCCAGCAGTCCTAGGCCGGGGGACTTAGCCAAAAACATTCAGTACTTC. Amino acids: CASSPRPGDLAKNIQYF.

V and J are TRBV21-1 and TRBJ1-5; the table names TRBD1, a call not compared with the DNA. TRBV21-1 is a recognized pseudogene. CDR3 length equals 14 residues. For the CDR3, the DNA is TGTGCCAGCAGCAGGCTCGCCCGCACACAGCCCCAGCATTTT. Its translation: CASSRLARTQPQHF.

This clone was recorded a few times. The V call is TRBV11-2, the J call TRBJ1-2; TRBD1 aligns across 9 bases. The germline V gene encodes CDR1 SGHAT and CDR2 FQNNGV. This CDR3 has 17 amino acids. Trimming took 6 bases from V and 0 from J; bases not matched to a gene: 11. CDR3 coding DNA: TGTGCCAGCAGGAGTTTACAGGGGGCAACCCCTAACTATGGCTACACCTTC. This sequence encodes CASRSLQGATPNYGYTF.